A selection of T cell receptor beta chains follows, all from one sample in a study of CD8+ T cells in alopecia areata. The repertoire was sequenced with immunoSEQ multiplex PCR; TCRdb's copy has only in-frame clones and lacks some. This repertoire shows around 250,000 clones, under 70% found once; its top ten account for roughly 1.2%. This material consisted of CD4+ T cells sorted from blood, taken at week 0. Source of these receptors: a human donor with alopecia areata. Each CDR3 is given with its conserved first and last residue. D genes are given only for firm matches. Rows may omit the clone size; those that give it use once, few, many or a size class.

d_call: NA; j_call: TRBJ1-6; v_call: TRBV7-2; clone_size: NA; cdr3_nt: TGTGCCAGCAGCCCGGATTTGGGGAGAAATTCACCCCTCCACTTT; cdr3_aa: CASSPDLGRNSPLHF
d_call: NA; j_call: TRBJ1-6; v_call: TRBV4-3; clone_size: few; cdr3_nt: TGCGCCAGCAGCCGGGGTAATTCACCCCTCCACTTT; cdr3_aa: CASSRGNSPLHF
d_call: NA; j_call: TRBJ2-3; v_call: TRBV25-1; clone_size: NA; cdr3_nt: TGTGCCAGCAGTGGAGTCCCAGGTACGCAGTATTTT; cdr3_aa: CASSGVPGTQYF
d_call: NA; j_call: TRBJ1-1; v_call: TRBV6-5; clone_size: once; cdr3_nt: TGTGCCAGCAGTTACAGTCAGAACCGCCCAGCTTTCTTT; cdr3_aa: CASSYSQNRPAFF
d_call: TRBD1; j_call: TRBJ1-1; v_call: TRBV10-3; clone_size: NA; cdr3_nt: TGTGCCATCAGTGATGCGCGGGACAGCTCTGAAGCTTTCTTT; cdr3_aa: CAISDARDSSEAFF
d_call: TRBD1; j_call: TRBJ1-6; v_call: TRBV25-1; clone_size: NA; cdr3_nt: TGTGCCAGCAGTGCCCGCGGGACAGGGGGTTCACCCCTCCACTTT; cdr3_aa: CASSARGTGGSPLHF
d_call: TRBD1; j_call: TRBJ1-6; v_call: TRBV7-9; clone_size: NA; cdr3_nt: TGTGCCAGCAGCTCGACAGGGCGGTTTGATTCACCCCTCCACTTT; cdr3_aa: CASSSTGRFDSPLHF
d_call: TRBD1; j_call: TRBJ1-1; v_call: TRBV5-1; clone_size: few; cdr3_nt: TGCGCCAGCAGCTTAATGACAGGGCCTGAAGCTTTCTTT; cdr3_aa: CASSLMTGPEAFF
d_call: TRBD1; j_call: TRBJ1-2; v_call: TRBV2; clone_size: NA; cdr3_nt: TGTGCCAGCTTCCGGGACAGGGGCGGCTACACCTTC; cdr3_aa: CASFRDRGGYTF
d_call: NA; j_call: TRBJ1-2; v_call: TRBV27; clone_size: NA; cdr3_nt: TGTGCCAGCAGTTTGGTAGGCAACGGCTATGGCTACACCTTC; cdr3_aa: CASSLVGNGYGYTF
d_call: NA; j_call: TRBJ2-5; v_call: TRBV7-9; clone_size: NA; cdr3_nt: TGTGCCAGCAGCTTAGCAGCCAAGGAGGAGACCCAGTACTTC; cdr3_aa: CASSLAAKEETQYF
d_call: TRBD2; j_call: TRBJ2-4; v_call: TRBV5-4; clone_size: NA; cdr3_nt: TGTGCCAGCAGCGCCCCGACTAGCGGGCAATCCAAAAACATTCAGTACTTC; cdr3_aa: CASSAPTSGQSKNIQYF
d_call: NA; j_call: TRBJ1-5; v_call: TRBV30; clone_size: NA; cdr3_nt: TGTGCCTGGAGCAATCCCTCCAACCTATTGGGTCAGCCCCAGCATTTT; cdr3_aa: CAWSNPSNLLGQPQHF
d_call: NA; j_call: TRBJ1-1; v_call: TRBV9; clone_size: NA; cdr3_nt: TGTGCCAGCAGCGTAGGGACCCGGAGCGATATGATGGACACTGAAGCTTTCTTT; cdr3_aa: CASSVGTRSDMMDTEAFF